This T cell receptor (beta chain) was captured in a study of cytomegalovirus exposure and HLA in healthy donors. The PCR had 60 Vbeta and 13 Jbeta primers. Sequencing used immunoSEQ multiplex PCR; TCRdb keeps in-frame clones, though not all of them. The repertoire holds approximately 150,000 clones, with 84% as singletons. This CDR3 region has 11 residues. V dropped 3 bases and J dropped 5 bases, with 7 bases sitting between them. Germline V gives CDR1 DFQATT, CDR2 SNEGSKA (reference sequence). This receptor was identified in a boy aged 2 to 10 in good health and CMV-seronegative. The chain is built from TRBV20-1 and TRBJ1-1; D is possibly TRBD1 (5 bases). The specimen sequenced was PBMCs. CDR3: CSARTETEAFF. CDR3 nucleotide sequence: TGCAGTGCTAGGACAGAAACTGAAGCTTTCTTT.